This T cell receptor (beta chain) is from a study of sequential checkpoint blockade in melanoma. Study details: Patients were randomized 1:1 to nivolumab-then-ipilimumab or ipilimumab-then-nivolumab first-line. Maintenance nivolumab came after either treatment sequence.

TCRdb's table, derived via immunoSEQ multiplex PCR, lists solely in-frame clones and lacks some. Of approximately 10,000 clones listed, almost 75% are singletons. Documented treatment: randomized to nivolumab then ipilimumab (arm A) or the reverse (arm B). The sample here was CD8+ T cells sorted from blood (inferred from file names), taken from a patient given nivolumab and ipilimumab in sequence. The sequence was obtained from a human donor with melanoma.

The CDR3 sequence is CASSFGGGYTF. CDR3 sequence (DNA): TGTGCCAGCAGCTTTGGGGGGGGCTACACCTTC. This chain uses TRBV7-9 with TRBJ1-2; perhaps TRBD1 as D (5 bases). The V gene lost 3 bases and the J gene lost 8 bases, with 7 bases spanning the gap. This CDR3 region has 11 residues. The germline V gene has CDR1 SEHNR and CDR2 FQNEAQ (reference sequence).